This T cell receptor beta chain was sequenced for a study of response to subunit inactivated influenza vaccine. Per germline, CDR1 SGHTA and CDR2 FQGNSA. CDR3 size: 14 residues. V was cut by 2 bases and J by 5 bases, with 12 bases left in between. TCRdb fed the RT-PCR reads into MiXCR, producing one record per CDR3 protein. The sample holds about 830,000 distinct CDR3 sequences, about 18% seen once. This clonotype was counted between two and nine times. The sequencing here drew on PBMCs from blood, taken around 5 days after vaccination. This TCR derives from a man aged 50-59 years who received an inactivated influenza vaccine. The rearrangement joins TRBV7-2 to TRBJ2-5; perhaps D is TRBD1 or TRBD2 (6 bases each). In DNA form, the CDR3 reads TGTGCCAGCAGCTTACCGGGGGCGAGGGAGACCCAGTACTTC. As protein: CASSLPGARETQYF.